This passage covers 28 T cell receptor beta chains from one sample sequenced in a study of blood T cell repertoires in COVID-19. Sequencing was performed with immunoSEQ multiplex PCR; in TCRdb, only in-frame clones are kept and a portion is missing. The profile shows over 60,000 clones, 77% of them singletons. The material sequenced was peripheral blood. The receptors shown here come from a human donor in a cohort sampled during active COVID-19.

V is TRBV4-2 and J is TRBJ2-3; unclear D gene. Trimming stripped 4 bases from V and 2 bases from J, with 13 bases between. The CDR3 sequence is 15 residues long. CDR1 LGHNA and CDR2 YNFKEQ come from the germline V gene. CDR3: CASSPPSGSTDTQYF. CDR3 nucleotide sequence: TGTGCCAGCAGCCCCCCATCGGGTTCCACAGATACGCAGTATTTT.

The chain carries TRBV27 and TRBJ2-7; TRBD1 aligns across 9 bases. CDR1 is MNHEY, CDR2 SMNVEV, per germline (reference sequence). J lost 6 bases, V lost 4 bases, and 7 bases had no gene match. The CDR3 loop spans 14 amino acids. CDR3 protein: CASSWGQGVREQYF. As DNA, the CDR3 is TGTGCCAGCAGTTGGGGACAGGGAGTACGCGAGCAGTACTTC.

V and J are TRBV7-2 and TRBJ1-6; 8 bases match TRBD1. V lost 4 bases, J lost 7 bases, and 12 bases stayed unmatched. The CDR3 is 17 amino acids. Germline V lookup: CDR1 SGHTA, CDR2 FQGNSA. DNA of the CDR3: TGTGCCAGCAGCTATACCGAATGGGACAGGTTGAATTCACCCCTCCACTTT. This encodes CASSYTEWDRLNSPLHF. The variable domain in full, with the rest retrieved from reference TRBV7-2 and TRBJ1-6, is GAGVSQSPSNKVTEKGKDVELRCDPISGHTALYWYRQSLGQGLEFLIYFQGNSAPDKSGLPSDRFSAERTGGSVSTLTIQRTQQEDSAVYLCASSYTEWDRLNSPLHFGNGTRLTVT.

The CDR3, as DNA: TGTGCCAGTAGTATAGATGGGCGGGCACTTCCAAATCAGCCCCAGCATTTT. Protein: CASSIDGRALPNQPQHF. This sequence joins TRBV19 and TRBJ1-5; D is undetermined. The CDR3 contains 17 residues. V was clipped by 0 bases and J by 4 bases, with 16 bases between them. CDR1 is LNHDA and CDR2 is SQIVND in the germline V gene (reference sequence).

This chain joins TRBV4-3 and TRBJ1-1; D is ambiguous. This CDR3 has 15 amino acids. Trimming shortened V by 0 bases and J by 0 bases, and 8 bases separated the two germline ends. Looked up from germline, CDR1 is LGHNA and CDR2 is YSLEER. CDR3 residues: CASSQDYAVNTEAFF. The CDR3 DNA follows: TGCGCCAGCAGCCAAGATTACGCGGTGAACACTGAAGCTTTCTTT.

This clone was recorded a few times. The chain has TRBV7-9 and TRBJ2-1; 8 nucleotides align to TRBD2. V was pared by 3 bases and J by 2 bases, with 3 bases of the junction left unmatched. Germline lookup yields CDR1 SEHNR and CDR2 FQNEAQ (reference sequence). The CDR3 totals 15 residues. The CDR3 sequence: CASSLGGRPYNEQFF. In DNA form, the CDR3 reads TGTGCCAGCAGCTTGGGCGGGAGGCCCTACAATGAGCAGTTCTTC.

V gene TRBV5-1 combines with J gene TRBJ1-6; perhaps TRBD1 as D (5 bases). Germline V gene lookup returns CDR1 SGHRS and CDR2 YFSETQ. The CDR3 contains 15 residues. V lost 0 bases and J 11 bases, leaving 15 bases between the germline ends. CDR3 in amino acids: CASSLVPAGNPPLHF. In DNA, the CDR3 is TGCGCCAGCAGCTTGGTCCCAGCAGGGAATCCACCCCTCCACTTT.

This sequence joins TRBV14 and TRBJ2-5; D may be TRBD2 (6 bases). Germline V CDR1 and CDR2: SGHDN, FVKESK. V lost 2 bases and J lost 6, with 10 bases in between. CDR3 length: 13 amino acids. CDR3 nucleotide sequence: TGTGCCAGCAGCCAAAGGCGGGGACAGACCCAGTACTTC. This gives the protein CASSQRRGQTQYF.

This rearrangement joins TRBV2 to TRBJ2-1, with 7 bases lining up with TRBD1. This CDR3 region has 15 residues. V shed 3 bases, J shed 9 bases, and the junction held 11 bases outside the gene matches. Germline V gene lookup returns CDR1 SNHLY and CDR2 FYNNEI. CDR3: CASSDKDLTGSEQFF. CDR3 DNA sequence: TGTGCCAGCAGTGACAAGGACCTGACAGGGAGTGAGCAGTTCTTC.

The gene calls are TRBV28 and TRBJ2-5, with 9 bases aligning to TRBD1. CDR3 size: 15 residues. Germline values: CDR1 MDHEN, CDR2 SYDVKM. After removal of 7 bases from V and 2 bases from J, the junction contained 8 bases not matched to a gene. The CDR3 nucleotides are TGTGCCAGCAAGCGCTGGGACAGGGAACAAGAGACCCAGTACTTC. Translation: CASKRWDREQETQYF.

This clone was observed a handful of times. In DNA form, the CDR3 reads TGTGCCAGCAGACCGGGGACAGGTGGCTGGGCAGGGTATGATGGCTACACCTTC. It translates to CASRPGTGGWAGYDGYTF. The chain couples TRBV5-8 to TRBJ1-2, with 8 nucleotides matching TRBD1. V lost 5 bases to trimming and J lost 6 bases; unmatched junction nucleotides: 21. The CDR3 has 18 amino acids. CDR1 and CDR2 (germline): SGHTS, YDEGEE.

The genes are TRBV4-2 and TRBJ2-7, with 9 positions matching TRBD2. With V trimmed by 2 bases and J by 0 bases, 5 bases remained unmatched. The CDR3 is made up of 16 amino acids. Germline values: CDR1 LGHNA, CDR2 YNFKEQ. The CDR3 DNA sequence: TGTGCCAGCAGCCAATCCCTAGCGGGAAGCTCCTACGAGCAGTACTTC. This sequence encodes CASSQSLAGSSYEQYF.

V and J are TRBV12-3 or TRBV12-4 and TRBJ2-1, with D possibly matching TRBD2 (5 bases). CDR3 length: 13 amino acids. V lost 7 bases and J lost 5, with 12 bases in between. The CDR3 DNA reads as TGTGCCAGCACTTCACCGGGGAACAATGAGCAGTTCTTC. Encoded protein: CASTSPGNNEQFF.

The gene calls are TRBV5-1 and TRBJ2-2; unclear D gene. Germline V gene sequence: CDR1 SGHRS, CDR2 YFSETQ. The CDR3 spans 14 residues. The V end was cut by 2 bases, the J end by 0 bases, with 5 bases between. The CDR3 nucleotides read TGCGCCAGCAGCTTCGACTCGAACACCGGGGAGCTGTTTTTT. It specifies CASSFDSNTGELFF.

The genes are TRBV7-6 and TRBJ2-7; 9 bases are shared with TRBD1. In germline, CDR1 is SGHVS, CDR2 FNYEAQ. This CDR3 is 15 amino acids long. The J segment lost 4 bases and the V segment lost 4 bases, leaving 8 bases of the junction unmatched. CDR3 bases: TGTGCCAGCAGCTCGGCGGGACAGGGCTGGTACGAGCAGTACTTC. This translates into CASSSAGQGWYEQYF. Full variable domain (missing parts from reference TRBV7-6 and TRBJ2-7): GAGVSQSPRYKVTKRGQDVALRCDPISGHVSLYWYRQALGQGPEFLTYFNYEAQQDKSGLPNDRFSAERPEGSISTLTIQRTEQRDSAMYRCASSSAGQGWYEQYFGPGTRLTVT.

This clone was counted once. This rearrangement joins TRBV5-1 to TRBJ2-5, with D uncertain. V lost 2 bases and J lost 1, with 6 bases in between. The CDR3 is 13 amino acids. Germline CDR1 reads SGHRS; CDR2 reads YFSETQ. Written as DNA, the CDR3 is TGCGCCAGCAGCTTTTTCAGCCAAGAGACCCAGTACTTC. Amino acid sequence: CASSFFSQETQYF.

This clone was counted between two and nine times. The chain links TRBV19 to TRBJ1-2; the D is unclear. The CDR3 runs 15 residues. Germline CDR1 is LNHDA and CDR2 is SQIVND (reference sequence). The V end lost 7 bases, the J end lost 4 bases, and 19 bases lay between the germline ends. CDR3 nucleotides: TGTGCCAGTACCTCCCTCGGGAGGGATGGCTATGGCTACACCTTC. It is translated as CASTSLGRDGYGYTF.

This clone has only one observation. V and J are TRBV10-3 and TRBJ2-1; maybe TRBD1 (6 bases). Germline values: CDR1 ENHRY, CDR2 SYGVKD. Trimming pared 0 bases from V and 9 bases from J, leaving 12 bases between. The CDR3 is made up of 14 amino acids. The CDR3 DNA follows: TGTGCCATCAGTGAGTCGGGGGCCTGGGCTGAGCAGTTCTTC. Translated, it gives CAISESGAWAEQFF.

V is TRBV18 and J is TRBJ1-2, with D unclear. V lost 1 base and J 2 bases, leaving 8 bases between the germline ends. The germline gives CDR1 KGHSH, CDR2 LQKENI. The CDR3 has 14 residues. CDR3 sequence (DNA): TGTGCCAGCTCACCACTATCCTTCAACTATGGCTACACCTTC. Protein sequence: CASSPLSFNYGYTF.

The CDR3 DNA is TGTGCCAGCAGTCCCTCGGACAGATTTAATGAAAAACTGTTTTTT. It codes for CASSPSDRFNEKLFF. V usage is TRBV28 and J usage is TRBJ1-4; maybe TRBD1 (6 bases). The germline V gene encodes CDR1 MDHEN and CDR2 SYDVKM. V dropped 5 bases and J dropped 4 bases, with 14 bases sitting between them. This CDR3 is 15 amino acids long. Complete variable domain (other parts from reference TRBV28 and TRBJ1-4): DVKVTQSSRYLVKRTGEKVFLECVQDMDHENMFWYRQDPGLGLRLIYFSYDVKMKEKGDIPEGYSVSREKKERFSLILESASTNQTSMYLCASSPSDRFNEKLFFGSGTQLSVL.

This sequence joins TRBV3-1 (or the pseudogene TRBV3-2) and TRBJ2-7; 9 nucleotides line up with TRBD2. Germline-derived CDR1 and CDR2 are LGHDT and YNNKEL (reference sequence). The CDR3 is 14 residues long. V was pared by 6 bases and J by 6 bases, with 9 bases of the junction left unmatched. This CDR3 is CASSPVGGRAEQYF. The CDR3 bases are TGTGCCAGCAGTCCAGTGGGCGGGAGGGCCGAGCAGTACTTC.

This clone has more than one count but fewer than ten. The chain carries TRBV4-1 and TRBJ2-7; D possibly corresponds to TRBD1 (5 bases). Trimming removed 1 base from V and 3 bases from J, with 10 bases in between. The CDR3 sequence is 14 residues long. The V gene's germline CDR1 is MGHRA and CDR2 YSYEKL. The CDR3 is CASSQGGNIYEQYF. The CDR3 coding sequence is TGCGCCAGCAGCCAAGGGGGCAATATCTACGAGCAGTACTTC.

CDR3 region: CASSLQEGRYNEQFF. DNA for the CDR3: TGTGCCAGCAGCCTGCAGGAGGGACGTTACAATGAGCAGTTCTTC. The V call is TRBV7-8, the J call TRBJ2-1; perhaps TRBD2 as D (6 bases). The germline CDR1 and CDR2 sequences are SGHVS and FQNEAQ. The CDR3 covers 15 residues. Trimming removed 5 bases at V and 4 bases at J, with 15 bases between. Filled out from reference TRBV7-8 and TRBJ2-1, the complete variable domain reads GAGVSQSPRYKVAKRGQDVALRCDPISGHVSLFWYQQALGQGPEFLTYFQNEAQLDKSGLPSDRFFAERPEGSVSTLKIQRTQQEDSAVYLCASSLQEGRYNEQFFGPGTRLTVL.

This clone came up once. The rearrangement uses TRBV10-3 and TRBJ1-2; 7 positions match TRBD1. The V and J ends lost 6 bases and 5 bases, in that order; junction bases with no gene match: 9. CDR1 and CDR2 (germline): ENHRY, SYGVKD. This CDR3 has 14 residues. The CDR3 region is CAISGTAYPYGYTF. In nucleotides, the CDR3 is TGTGCCATCAGCGGGACAGCGTATCCGTATGGCTACACCTTC.

The rearrangement links TRBV6-1 to TRBJ1-2; no reliable D call. CDR1 and CDR2 from the germline V gene are MNHNS and SASEGT. V shed 1 base and J shed 7 bases, with 10 bases lying between them. There are 13 residues in the CDR3. The CDR3 spells CASSEGGGGGYTF. CDR3 sequence (DNA): TGTGCCAGCAGTGAAGGCGGCGGTGGTGGCTACACCTTC.

The chain combines TRBV5-1 with TRBJ1-2; TRBD1 is a possible D gene (6 bases). Germline V gene lookup returns CDR1 SGHRS and CDR2 YFSETQ. The CDR3 consists of 14 residues. The V and J ends lost 0 bases and 4 bases respectively, with 10 bases between them. For the CDR3, the DNA is TGCGCCAGCAGCTTGGGGGGGCGCGGCTATGGCTACACCTTC. Protein product: CASSLGGRGYGYTF.

The chain carries TRBV6-5 and TRBJ1-2; 7 bases align to TRBD1. V lost 6 bases to trimming and J lost 10 bases; unmatched junction nucleotides: 11. Germline CDR1 and CDR2: MNHEY and SVGAGI. The CDR3 covers 13 residues. The DNA of the CDR3 is TGTGCCAGCAGCTCGGACAGGTGGAGTTCCTACACCTTC. Translated, it gives CASSSDRWSSYTF.

The rearrangement joins TRBV10-1 to TRBJ2-3; D is unresolved. The CDR3 consists of 13 residues. The germline gives CDR1 WNHNN, CDR2 SYGVQD (reference sequence). V lost 6 bases and J lost 7, with 14 bases in between. The CDR3 here is CASSQAVSYTQYF. In DNA form, the CDR3 reads TGCGCCAGCAGCCAGGCCGTCTCCTATACGCAGTATTTT.